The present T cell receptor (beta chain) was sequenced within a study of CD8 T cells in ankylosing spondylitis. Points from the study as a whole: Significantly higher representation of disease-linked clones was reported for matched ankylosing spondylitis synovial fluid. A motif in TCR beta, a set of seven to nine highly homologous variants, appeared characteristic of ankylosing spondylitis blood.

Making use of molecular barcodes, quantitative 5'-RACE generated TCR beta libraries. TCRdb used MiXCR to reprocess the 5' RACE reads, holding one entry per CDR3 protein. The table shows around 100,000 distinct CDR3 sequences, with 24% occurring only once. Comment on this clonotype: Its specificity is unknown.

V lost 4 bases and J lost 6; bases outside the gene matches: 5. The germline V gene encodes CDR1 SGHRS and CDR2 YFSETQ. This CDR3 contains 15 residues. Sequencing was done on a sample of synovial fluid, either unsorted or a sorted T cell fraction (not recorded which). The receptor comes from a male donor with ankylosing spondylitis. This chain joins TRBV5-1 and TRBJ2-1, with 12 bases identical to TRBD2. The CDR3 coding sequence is TGCGCCAGCAGCCGACTAGCGGGAGTGGGCAATGAGCAGTTCTTC. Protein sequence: CASSRLAGVGNEQFF.